This T cell receptor (beta chain) is from a study of response to subunit inactivated influenza vaccine. TCRdb called the RT-PCR reads again in MiXCR, with one record for every CDR3 protein. The repertoire includes about 650,000 distinct CDR3 sequences, 11% to 15% of them detected once, and roughly 7.6% sits in the top ten. This clonotype was counted between two and nine times. Germline is not matched at one junction end, which may reflect a read error. Germline V gene data show CDR1 as MDHEN and CDR2 as SYDVKM. The CDR3 covers 13 residues. This clonotype originated in a middle-aged man who received an inactivated influenza vaccine. Sequenced here: PBMCs from blood, sampled 14 days before vaccination. The chain uses TRBV28 and TRBJ1-1; D gene ambiguous. The CDR3 loop reads CAGRVGLNTEAFF. In DNA form, the CDR3 reads TGTGCCGGCAGAGTGGGGTTAAACACTGAAGCTTTCTTT.